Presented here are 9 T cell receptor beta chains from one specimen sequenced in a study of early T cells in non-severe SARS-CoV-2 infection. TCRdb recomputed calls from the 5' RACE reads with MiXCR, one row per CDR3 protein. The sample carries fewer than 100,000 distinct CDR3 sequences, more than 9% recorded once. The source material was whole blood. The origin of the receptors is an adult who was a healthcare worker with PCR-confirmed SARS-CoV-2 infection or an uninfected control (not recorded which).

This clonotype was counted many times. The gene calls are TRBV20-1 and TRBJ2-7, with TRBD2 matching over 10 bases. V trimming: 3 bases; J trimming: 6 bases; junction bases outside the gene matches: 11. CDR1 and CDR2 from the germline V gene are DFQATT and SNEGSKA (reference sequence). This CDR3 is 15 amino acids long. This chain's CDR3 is CSASALAGGLVEQYF. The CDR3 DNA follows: TGCAGTGCTAGCGCCTTAGCGGGAGGCTTGGTCGAGCAGTACTTC.

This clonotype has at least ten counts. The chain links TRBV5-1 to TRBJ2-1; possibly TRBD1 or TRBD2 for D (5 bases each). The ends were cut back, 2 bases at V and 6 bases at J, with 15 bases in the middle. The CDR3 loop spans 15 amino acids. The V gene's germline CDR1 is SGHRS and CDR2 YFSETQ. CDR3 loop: CASSFPQGPANEQFF. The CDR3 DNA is TGCGCCAGCAGCTTTCCTCAGGGACCCGCCAATGAGCAGTTCTTC.

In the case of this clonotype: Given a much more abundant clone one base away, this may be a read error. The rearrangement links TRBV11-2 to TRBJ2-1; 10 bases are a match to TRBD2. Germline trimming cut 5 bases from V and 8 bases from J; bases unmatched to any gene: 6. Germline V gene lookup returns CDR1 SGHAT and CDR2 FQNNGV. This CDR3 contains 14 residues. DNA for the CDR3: TGTGCCAGCAGCCCGGGACTAGCGATCTATGAGCAGTTCTTC. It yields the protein CASSPGLAIYEQFF.

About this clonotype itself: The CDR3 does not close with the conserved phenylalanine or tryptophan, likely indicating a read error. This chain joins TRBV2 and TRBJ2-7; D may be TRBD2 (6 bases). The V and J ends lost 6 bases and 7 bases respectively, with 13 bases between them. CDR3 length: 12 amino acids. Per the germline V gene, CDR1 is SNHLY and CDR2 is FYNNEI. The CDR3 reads CASRLGLYEQYS. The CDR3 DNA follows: TGTGCCAGCAGACTGGGACTCTATGAGCAGTACTCC.

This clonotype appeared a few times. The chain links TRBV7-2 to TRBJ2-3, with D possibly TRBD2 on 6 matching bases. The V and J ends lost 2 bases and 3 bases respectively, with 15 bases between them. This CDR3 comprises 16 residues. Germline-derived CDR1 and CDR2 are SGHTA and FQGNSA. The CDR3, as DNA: TGTGCCAGCAGCTTAAGCCTACTAGCTAAAACAGATACGCAGTATTTT. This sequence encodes CASSLSLLAKTDTQYF.

CDR3: CASSVAGERPHQPQHF. CDR3 in DNA: TGTGCCAGCAGCGTAGCAGGGGAGAGGCCCCATCAGCCCCAGCATTTT. The V gene is TRBV9, the J gene TRBJ1-5; TRBD1 is a possible D gene (6 bases). The V end lost 0 bases, the J end lost 5 bases, and 15 bases lay between the germline ends. The CDR3 is made up of 16 amino acids. CDR1 and CDR2 (germline): SGDLS, YYNGEE.

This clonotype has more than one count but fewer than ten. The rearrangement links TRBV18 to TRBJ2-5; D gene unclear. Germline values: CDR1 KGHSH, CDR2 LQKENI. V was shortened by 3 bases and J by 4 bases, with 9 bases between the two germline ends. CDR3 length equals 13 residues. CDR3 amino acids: CASSPMDGETQYF. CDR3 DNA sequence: TGTGCCAGCTCACCGATGGATGGAGAGACCCAGTACTTC.

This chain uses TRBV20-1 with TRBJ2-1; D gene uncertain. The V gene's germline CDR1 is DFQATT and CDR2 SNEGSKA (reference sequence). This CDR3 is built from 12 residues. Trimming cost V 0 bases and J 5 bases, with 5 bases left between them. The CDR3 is CSARDPDNEQFF. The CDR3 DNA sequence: TGCAGTGCTAGAGATCCGGACAATGAGCAGTTCTTC.

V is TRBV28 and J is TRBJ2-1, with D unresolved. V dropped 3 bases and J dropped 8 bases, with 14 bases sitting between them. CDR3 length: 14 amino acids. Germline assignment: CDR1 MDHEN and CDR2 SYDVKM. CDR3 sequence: CASSLRTRSYEQFF. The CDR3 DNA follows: TGTGCCAGCAGTTTGCGCACCCGCTCATATGAGCAGTTCTTC.